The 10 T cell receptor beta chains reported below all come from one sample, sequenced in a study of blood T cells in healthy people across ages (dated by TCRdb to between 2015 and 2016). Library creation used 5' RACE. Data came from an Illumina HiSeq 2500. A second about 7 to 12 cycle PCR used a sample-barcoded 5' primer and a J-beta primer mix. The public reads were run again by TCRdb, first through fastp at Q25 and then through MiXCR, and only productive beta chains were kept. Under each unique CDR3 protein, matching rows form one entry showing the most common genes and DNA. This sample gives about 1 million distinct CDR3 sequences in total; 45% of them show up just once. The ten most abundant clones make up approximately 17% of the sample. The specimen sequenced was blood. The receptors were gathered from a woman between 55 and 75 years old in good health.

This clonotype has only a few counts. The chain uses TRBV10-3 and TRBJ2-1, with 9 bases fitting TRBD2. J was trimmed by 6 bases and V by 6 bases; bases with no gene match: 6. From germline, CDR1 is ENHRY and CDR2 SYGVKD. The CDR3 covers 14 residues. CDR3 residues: CAIRETSGANEQFF. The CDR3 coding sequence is TGTGCCATCAGAGAGACTAGCGGAGCCAATGAGCAGTTCTTC.

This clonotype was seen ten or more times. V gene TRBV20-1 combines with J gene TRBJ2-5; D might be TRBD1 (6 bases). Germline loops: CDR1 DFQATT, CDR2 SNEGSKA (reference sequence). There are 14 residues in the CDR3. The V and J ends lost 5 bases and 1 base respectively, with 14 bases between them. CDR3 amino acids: CSAPLTGRQETQYF. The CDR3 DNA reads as TGCAGTGCTCCACTTACAGGGCGCCAAGAGACCCAGTACTTC.

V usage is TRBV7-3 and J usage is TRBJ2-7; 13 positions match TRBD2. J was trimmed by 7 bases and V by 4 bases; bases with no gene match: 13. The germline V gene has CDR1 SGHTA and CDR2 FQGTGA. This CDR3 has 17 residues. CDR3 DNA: TGTGCCAGCAGCTCCTACCCCACTAGCGGGAGGGGGGGTGAGCAGTACTTC. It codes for CASSSYPTSGRGGEQYF.

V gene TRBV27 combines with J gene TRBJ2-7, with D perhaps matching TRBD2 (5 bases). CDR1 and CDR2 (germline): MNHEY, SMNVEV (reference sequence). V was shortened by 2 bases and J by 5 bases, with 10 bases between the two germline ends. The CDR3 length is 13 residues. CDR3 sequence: CASSLGLLDEQYF. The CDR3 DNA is TGTGCCAGCAGTTTAGGACTCCTAGACGAGCAGTACTTC.

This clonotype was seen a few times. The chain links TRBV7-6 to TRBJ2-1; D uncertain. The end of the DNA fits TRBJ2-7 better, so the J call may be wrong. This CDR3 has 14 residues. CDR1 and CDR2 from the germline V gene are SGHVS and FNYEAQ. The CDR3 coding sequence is TGTGCCAGCAGCTTAGCGGATGGCAGCTACGAGCAGTACTTC. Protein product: CASSLADGSYEQYF.

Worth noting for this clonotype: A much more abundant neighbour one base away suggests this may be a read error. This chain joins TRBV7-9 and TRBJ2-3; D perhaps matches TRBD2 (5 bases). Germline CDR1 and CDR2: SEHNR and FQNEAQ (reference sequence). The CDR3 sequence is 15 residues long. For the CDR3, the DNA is TGTTCCAGCAGCTCTACAGAAGAGGAGGCAGATACGCAGTATTTT. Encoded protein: CSSSSTEEEADTQYF.

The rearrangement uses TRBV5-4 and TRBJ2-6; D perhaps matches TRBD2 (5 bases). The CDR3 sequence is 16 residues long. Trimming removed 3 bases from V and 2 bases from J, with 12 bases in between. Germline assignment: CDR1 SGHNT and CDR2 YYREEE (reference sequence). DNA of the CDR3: TGTGCCAGCAGCTCATTAGGGAGTGCTGGGGCCAACGTCCTGACTTTC. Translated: CASSSLGSAGANVLTF.

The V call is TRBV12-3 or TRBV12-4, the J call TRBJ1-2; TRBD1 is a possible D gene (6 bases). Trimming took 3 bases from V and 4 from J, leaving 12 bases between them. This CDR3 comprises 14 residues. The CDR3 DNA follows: TGTGCCAGCAGTTTCAGCCAGGGGACCTATGGCTACACCTTC. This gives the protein CASSFSQGTYGYTF.

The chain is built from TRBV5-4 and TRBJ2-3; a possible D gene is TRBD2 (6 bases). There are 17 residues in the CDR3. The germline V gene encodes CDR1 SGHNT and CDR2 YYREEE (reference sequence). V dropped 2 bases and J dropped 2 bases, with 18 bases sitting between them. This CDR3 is CASSFGGARGITDTQYF. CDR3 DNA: TGTGCCAGCAGCTTTGGCGGGGCTCGGGGCATCACAGATACGCAGTATTTT.

CDR3 DNA: TGTGCCAGCAGTTCCGGACTAGCGGGTCACTACGAGCAGTACTTC. Translating gives CASSSGLAGHYEQYF. The chain combines TRBV28 with TRBJ2-7; TRBD2 matches at 11 bases. The CDR3 runs 15 residues. The V segment lost 4 bases and the J segment 3 bases; nucleotides outside the gene matches: 5. Germline CDR1 is MDHEN and CDR2 is SYDVKM. The full variable domain, rest sourced from reference TRBV28 and TRBJ2-7, is DVKVTQSSRYLVKRTGEKVFLECVQDMDHENMFWYRQDPGLGLRLIYFSYDVKMKEKGDIPEGYSVSREKKERFSLILESASTNQTSMYLCASSSGLAGHYEQYFGPGTRLTVT.